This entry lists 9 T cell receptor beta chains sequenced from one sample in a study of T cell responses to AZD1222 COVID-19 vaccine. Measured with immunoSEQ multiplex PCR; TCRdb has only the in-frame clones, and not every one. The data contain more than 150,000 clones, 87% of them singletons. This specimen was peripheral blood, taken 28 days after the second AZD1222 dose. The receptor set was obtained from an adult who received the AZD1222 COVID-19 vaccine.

The DNA for the CDR3 is TGTGCCAGCAGCATAGGGACCTTCAATCGGGAGCAGTACTTC. Translated, it gives CASSIGTFNREQYF. The chain recombines TRBV7-8 with TRBJ2-7; D is possibly TRBD1 or TRBD2 (5 bases each). Germline assignment: CDR1 SGHVS and CDR2 FQNEAQ. With 5 bases removed from V and 7 bases from J, the gap between germline ends came to 18 bases. The CDR3 covers 14 residues. Full variable domain (rest looked up from reference TRBV7-8 and TRBJ2-7): GAGVSQSPRYKVAKRGQDVALRCDPISGHVSLFWYQQALGQGPEFLTYFQNEAQLDKSGLPSDRFFAERPEGSVSTLKIQRTQQEDSAVYLCASSIGTFNREQYFGPGTRLTVT.

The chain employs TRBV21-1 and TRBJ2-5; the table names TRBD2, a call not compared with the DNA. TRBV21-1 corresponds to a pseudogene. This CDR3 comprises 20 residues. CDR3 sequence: CASSNKTSGRALGPEETQYF. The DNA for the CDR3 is TGTGCCAGCAGCAACAAAACTAGCGGGAGGGCCTTGGGTCCCGAAGAGACCCAGTACTTC.

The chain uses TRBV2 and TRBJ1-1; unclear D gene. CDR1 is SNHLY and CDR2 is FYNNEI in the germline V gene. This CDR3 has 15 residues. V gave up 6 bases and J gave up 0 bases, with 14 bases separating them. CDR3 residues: CASRVLLRVNTEAFF. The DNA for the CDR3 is TGTGCCAGCAGAGTTCTCCTTAGGGTGAACACTGAAGCTTTCTTT. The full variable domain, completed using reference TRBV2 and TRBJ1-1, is EPEVTQTPSHQVTQMGQEVILRCVPISNHLYFYWYRQILGQKVEFLVSFYNNEISEKSEIFDDQFSVERPDGSNFTLKIRSTKLEDSAMYFCASRVLLRVNTEAFFGQGTRLTVV.

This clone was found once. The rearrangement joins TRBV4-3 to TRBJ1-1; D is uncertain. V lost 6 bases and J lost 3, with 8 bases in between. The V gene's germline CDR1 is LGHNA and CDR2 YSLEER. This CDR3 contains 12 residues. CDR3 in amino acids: CASRHGDTEAFF. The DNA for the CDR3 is TGCGCCAGCAGGCATGGGGACACTGAAGCTTTCTTT.

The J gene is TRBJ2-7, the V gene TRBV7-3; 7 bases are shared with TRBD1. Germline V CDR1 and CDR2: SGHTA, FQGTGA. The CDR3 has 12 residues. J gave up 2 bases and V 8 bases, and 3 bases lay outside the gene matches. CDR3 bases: TGTGCCAGCCGGGACAGAACCTACGAGCAGTACTTC. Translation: CASRDRTYEQYF.

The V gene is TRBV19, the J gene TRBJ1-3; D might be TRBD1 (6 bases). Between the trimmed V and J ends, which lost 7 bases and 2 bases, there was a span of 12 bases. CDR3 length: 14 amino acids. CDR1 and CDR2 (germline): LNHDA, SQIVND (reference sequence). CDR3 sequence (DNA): TGTGCCAGTACCGAGGGGGGTCCTGGAAACACCATATATTTT. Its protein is CASTEGGPGNTIYF.

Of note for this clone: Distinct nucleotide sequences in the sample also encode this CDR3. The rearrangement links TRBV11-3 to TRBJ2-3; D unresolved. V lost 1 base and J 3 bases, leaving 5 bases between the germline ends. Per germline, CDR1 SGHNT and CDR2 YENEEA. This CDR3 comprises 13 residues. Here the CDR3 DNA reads TGTGCCAGCAGCTTAGGGGGAACAGATACGCAGTATTTT. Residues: CASSLGGTDTQYF.

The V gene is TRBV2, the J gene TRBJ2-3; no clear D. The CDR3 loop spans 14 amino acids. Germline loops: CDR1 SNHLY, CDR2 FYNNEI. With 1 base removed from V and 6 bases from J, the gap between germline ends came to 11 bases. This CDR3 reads CASSEGRGDDTQYF. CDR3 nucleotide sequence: TGTGCCAGCAGTGAAGGTCGTGGGGATGATACGCAGTATTTT.

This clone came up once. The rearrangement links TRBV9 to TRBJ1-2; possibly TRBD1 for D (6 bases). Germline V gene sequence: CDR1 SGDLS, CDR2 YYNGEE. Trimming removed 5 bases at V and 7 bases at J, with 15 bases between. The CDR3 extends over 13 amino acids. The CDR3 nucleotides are TGTGCCAGCAGGTGGGGGGGCCTCGGTGGCTACACCTTC. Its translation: CASRWGGLGGYTF.